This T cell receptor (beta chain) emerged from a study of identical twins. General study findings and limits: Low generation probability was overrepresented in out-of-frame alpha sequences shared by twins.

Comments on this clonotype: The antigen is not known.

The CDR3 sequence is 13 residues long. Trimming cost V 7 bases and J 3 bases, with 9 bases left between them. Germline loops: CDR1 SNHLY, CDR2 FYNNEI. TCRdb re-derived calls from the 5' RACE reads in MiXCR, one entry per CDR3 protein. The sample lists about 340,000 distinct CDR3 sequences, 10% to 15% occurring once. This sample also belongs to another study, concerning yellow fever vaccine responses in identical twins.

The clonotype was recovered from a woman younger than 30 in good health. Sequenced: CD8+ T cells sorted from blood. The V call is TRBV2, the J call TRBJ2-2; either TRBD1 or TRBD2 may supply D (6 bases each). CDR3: CASKGGYTGELFF. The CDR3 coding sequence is TGTGCCAGCAAGGGGGGTTACACCGGGGAGCTGTTTTTT.